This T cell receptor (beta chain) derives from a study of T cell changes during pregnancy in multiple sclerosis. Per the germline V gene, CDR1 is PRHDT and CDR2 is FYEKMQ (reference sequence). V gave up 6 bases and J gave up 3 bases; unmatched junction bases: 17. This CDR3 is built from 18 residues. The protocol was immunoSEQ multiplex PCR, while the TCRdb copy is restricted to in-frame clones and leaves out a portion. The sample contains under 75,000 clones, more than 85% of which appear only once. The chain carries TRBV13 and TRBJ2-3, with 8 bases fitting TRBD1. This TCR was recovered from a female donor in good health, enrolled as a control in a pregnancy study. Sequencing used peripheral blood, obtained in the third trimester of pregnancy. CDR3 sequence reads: CASSKQGERAAGTDTQYF. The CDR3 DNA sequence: TGTGCCAGCAGTAAACAGGGGGAAAGGGCCGCAGGTACAGATACGCAGTATTTT.